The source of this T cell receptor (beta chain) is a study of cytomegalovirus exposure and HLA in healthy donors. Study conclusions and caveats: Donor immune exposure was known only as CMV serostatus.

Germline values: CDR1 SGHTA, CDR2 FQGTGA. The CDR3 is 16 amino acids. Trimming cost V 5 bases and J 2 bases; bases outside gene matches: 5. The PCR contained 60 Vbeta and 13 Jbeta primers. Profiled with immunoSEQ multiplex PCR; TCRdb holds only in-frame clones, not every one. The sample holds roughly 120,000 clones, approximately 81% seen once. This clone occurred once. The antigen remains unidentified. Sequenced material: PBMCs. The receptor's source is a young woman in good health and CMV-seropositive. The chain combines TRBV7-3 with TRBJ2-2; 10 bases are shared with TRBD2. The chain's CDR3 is CASSAQLAGNTGELFF. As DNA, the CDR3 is TGTGCCAGCAGCGCCCAACTAGCGGGAAACACCGGGGAGCTGTTTTTT. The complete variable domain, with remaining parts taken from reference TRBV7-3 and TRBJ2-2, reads GAGVSQTPSNKVTEKGKYVELRCDPISGHTALYWYRQSLGQGPEFLIYFQGTGAADDSGLPNDRFFAVRPEGSVSTLKIQRTERGDSAVYLCASSAQLAGNTGELFFGEGSRLTVL.